This entry lists 25 T cell receptor beta chains sequenced from one sample in a study of CD8+ T cells in alopecia areata. It was cDNA, reverse transcribed from extracted RNA, that served as the sequencing template. Clones were read by immunoSEQ multiplex PCR, and TCRdb kept only the in-frame ones, dropping some. The repertoire consists of about 1,900 clones, none detected only once. The time point: mouse skin 3 weeks after grafting. This material consisted of skin, taken at week 3. These receptors all come from a C3H/HeJ mouse with alopecia areata. Strain haplotype (MHC): H2-k.

This clone is medium-sized by share. Gene names are mouse gene names. Read data end 4 residues before the CDR3 end; the end is taken from the germline J gene. This chain links TRBV13-1 with TRBJ2-7; D not resolved. The CDR3 loop spans 11 amino acids. CDR1 NSHNY and CDR2 SYGAGN come from the germline V gene. CDR3 DNA, as far as it was read: TGTGCCAGCAGTGATGCATAT. This encodes CASSDAY. The whole CDR3 sequence is CASSDAYEQYF.

This clone was seen many times. Gene names refer to mouse genes. The read stops 4 residues short of the end of the CDR3; the missing end is completed from the germline J gene. The chain carries TRBV29 and TRBJ2-3; the match to TRBD1 covers 9 bases. CDR1 and CDR2 from the germline V gene are MSHET and SYDVDS. V dropped 2 bases and J dropped 1; count of bases not matched to a gene: 1. The CDR3 has 15 amino acids. The CDR3 protein is CASSLRDRGAETLYF. The sequenced CDR3 bases are TGTGCTAGCAGTTTAAGGGACAGGGGTGCAGAA.

In its sample, this clone is medium-sized. The gene names given are mouse names. The read ends 4 residues before the CDR3 terminus; that terminus is restored from the germline J gene. The V gene is TRBV1, the J gene TRBJ2-7; D is perhaps TRBD1 (5 bases). The CDR3 length is 13 residues. Germline-derived CDR1 and CDR2 are NSQYPW and LRSPGD (reference sequence). The CDR3 reads CTCSADVRDEQYF. The sequenced part of the CDR3 DNA is TGCACCTGCAGTGCAGATGTCAGGGAT.

This clone has ten or more counts. All gene names here are mouse names. The CDR3 extends 4 residues past the end of the read, so its final part is completed from the germline J gene. This chain uses TRBV13-2 with TRBJ2-5; TRBD2 matches at 9 bases. This CDR3 is built from 16 residues. With V trimmed by 2 bases and J by 0 bases, 4 bases remained unmatched. Germline CDR1 and CDR2: NNHNN and SYGAGS (reference sequence). The CDR3 reads CASGEGLGGNQDTQYF. The sequenced CDR3 bases are TGTGCCAGCGGTGAGGGACTGGGTGGTAACCAAGAC.

This clone came up a few times. Germline and genes: mouse. The read finishes 4 residues shy of the CDR3 end, and the germline J gene is used to complete it. The chain carries TRBV31 and TRBJ2-7, with 8 bases lining up with TRBD2. The CDR3 consists of 13 residues. Germline CDR1 GKSSPN, CDR2 SITVG. The part of the CDR3 DNA that was read is TGTGCCTGGAGTCGGCTGGGGGGTAAT. Its protein product is CAWSRLGGN. The CDR3 reads in full as CAWSRLGGNEQYF.

This clone is categorized as medium-sized (0.01 to 0.1%). Gene names are the mouse ones. With the read ending 4 residues before the CDR3 end, the germline J gene is used to fill in that end. The chain employs TRBV13-2 and TRBJ2-5; tentatively, D is TRBD2 (6 bases). Germline V gene lookup returns CDR1 NNHNN and CDR2 SYGAGS (reference sequence). The CDR3 runs 15 residues. V lost 5 bases and J lost 2, with 15 bases in between. CDR3 bases read: TGTGCCAGCGGCGTCTCTGGGGTGGGCCAAGAC. Its translation is CASGVSGVGQD. The whole CDR3 region reads CASGVSGVGQDTQYF.

This clone was counted ten times or more. The germline and genes are mouse ones. The DNA ends 4 residues before the CDR3 does, and the rest of the CDR3 is filled in from the germline J gene. The chain couples TRBV13-2 to TRBJ1-1, with D perhaps matching TRBD1 (5 bases). The CDR3 loop spans 14 amino acids. Germline lookup yields CDR1 NNHNN and CDR2 SYGAGS (reference sequence). The CDR3 reads CASGDALGGEEVFF. CDR3 DNA (partial): TGTGCCAGCGGTGATGCTCTGGGGGGAGAA.

By share, this clone ranks as medium-sized. The listed genes are named as in mouse. The read terminates 4 residues ahead of where the CDR3 ends, so the germline J gene completes it. The chain links TRBV12-1 to TRBJ2-3; 8 positions agree with TRBD1. Per germline, CDR1 SGHSN and CDR2 HYEKVE. The CDR3 spans 15 residues. V was pared by 1 base and J by 1 base, with 3 bases of the junction left unmatched. The CDR3 sequence: CASSLPGQGAETLYF. Incomplete CDR3 DNA: TGTGCCAGCTCTCTTCCGGGACAGGGTGCAGAA.

By share, this clone ranks as medium-sized. Mouse gene names and germline throughout. The sequenced fragment ends 4 residues before the CDR3 boundary, so the rest is inferred from the germline J gene. This same CDR3 is encoded by further DNA sequences in the sample. The chain employs TRBV29 and TRBJ2-7; 10 nucleotides align to TRBD2. The CDR3 runs 13 residues. CDR1 and CDR2 (germline): MSHET, SYDVDS. The CDR3 is CASSRDWGYEQYF. The sequenced CDR3 bases are TGTGCTAGCAGTCGGGACTGGGGTTAT.

About this clone itself: Gene names denote mouse genes. The read falls 4 residues short of the CDR3 end, and the missing part is taken from the germline J gene. V and J are TRBV13-2 and TRBJ2-5; 7 nucleotides match TRBD2. The V segment lost 5 bases and the J segment 3 bases; nucleotides outside the gene matches: 9. Germline V lookup: CDR1 NNHNN, CDR2 SYGAGS (reference sequence). CDR3 length: 15 residues. The CDR3 sequence: CASGFSSGGQDTQYF. The CDR3 bases that were read are TGTGCCAGCGGCTTCTCTTCTGGGGGTCAAGAC.

This clone came up a few times. All gene names here are mouse names. The read terminates 4 residues before the CDR3 end, so the remaining end is supplied by the germline J gene. The chain uses TRBV2 and TRBJ2-7, with 11 bases lining up with TRBD2. Germline CDR1 is LGHNA and CDR2 is YSYQKL. There are 14 residues in the CDR3. CDR3 sequence: CASSQRTGGYEQYF. The DNA read from the CDR3 is TGTGCCAGCAGCCAAAGGACTGGGGGGTAT.

This clone turned up a few times. Any gene name here is a mouse gene name. The read halts 4 residues ahead of the CDR3 end, with the missing end drawn from the germline J gene. The chain combines TRBV13-2 with TRBJ2-7, with D possibly matching TRBD1 (5 bases). Trimming shortened V by 0 bases and J by 0 bases, and 10 bases separated the two germline ends. Germline V lookup: CDR1 NNHNN, CDR2 SYGAGS (reference sequence). CDR3 length: 15 amino acids. Incomplete CDR3 DNA: TGTGCCAGCGGTGATGGCAGGGTTCCCTCCTAT. It codes for CASGDGRVPSY. The full CDR3 protein reads CASGDGRVPSYEQYF.

The table lists this clone with many counts. Gene and germline names: mouse. The read ends 4 residues before the CDR3 terminus; that terminus is restored from the germline J gene. The chain has TRBV13-1 and TRBJ1-2; D is ambiguous. This CDR3 is built from 13 residues. V dropped 0 bases and J dropped 4 bases, with 7 bases sitting between them. Germline V gives CDR1 NSHNY, CDR2 SYGAGN. CDR3 in amino acids: CASSDAPGSDYTF. The covered CDR3 bases are TGTGCCAGCAGTGATGCACCAGGCTCC.

This clone has more than one count but fewer than ten. Each gene name is a mouse one. The read finishes 4 residues shy of the CDR3 end, and the germline J gene is used to complete it. The gene calls are TRBV5 and TRBJ2-5; 10 nucleotides agree with TRBD1. V gave up 4 bases and J gave up 2 bases; unmatched junction bases: 0. Germline-derived CDR1 and CDR2 are LGHNA and YNLKQL (reference sequence). The CDR3 runs to 14 residues. CDR3 sequence reads: CASSRQGAQDTQYF. The part of the CDR3 DNA that was read is TGTGCCAGCAGCCGACAGGGGGCCCAAGAC.

This clone is medium-sized by share. The genes are named according to mouse. The read finishes 4 residues shy of the CDR3 end, and the germline J gene is used to complete it. The chain links TRBV19 to TRBJ2-5, with 7 bases fitting TRBD1. Germline V lookup: CDR1 FNHDT, CDR2 SITEND (reference sequence). The V segment lost 2 bases and the J segment 1 base; nucleotides outside the gene matches: 4. The CDR3 is 15 residues long. The CDR3 DNA, read in part, is TGTGCCAGCAGTATTGGGCAGGGGGACCAAGAC. It is translated as CASSIGQGDQD. In full, the CDR3 reads CASSIGQGDQDTQYF.

This clone was seen repeatedly, ten times or more. These gene names are mouse names. The read stops 4 residues short of the end of the CDR3; the missing end is completed from the germline J gene. The chain links TRBV5 to TRBJ2-2; D is ambiguous. V lost 4 bases and J lost 1, with 7 bases in between. From germline, CDR1 is LGHNA and CDR2 YNLKQL (reference sequence). The CDR3 consists of 14 residues. CDR3 DNA, as far as it was read: TGTGCCAGCAGCCGTCTTTTAAACACCGGG. Translation: CASSRLLNTG. The full CDR3 is CASSRLLNTGQLYF.

Within the sample, this clone is medium-sized. Gene and germline names: mouse. The CDR3 end is not reached by the read, which stops 3 residues before it; the germline J gene fills it in. The chain uses TRBV13-3 and TRBJ1-6; D uncertain. TRBJ1-6 is classed as an ORF, of uncertain function. Germline lookup yields CDR1 NNHDY and CDR2 SYVADS. V was pared by 1 base and J by 0 bases, with 5 bases between. CDR3 length equals 15 residues. The CDR3 bases that were read are TGTGCCAGCAGTGATTTCAGTTCCTATAATTCGCCC. It translates to CASSDFSSYNSP. The entire CDR3 is CASSDFSSYNSPLYF.

This clone was observed many times. Genes and germline are mouse. The CDR3 extends 4 residues past the end of the read, so its final part is completed from the germline J gene. The rearrangement uses TRBV5 and TRBJ2-7; no reliable D call. The germline V gene has CDR1 LGHNA and CDR2 YNLKQL (reference sequence). The CDR3 loop spans 11 amino acids. Deletions cut 3 bases from V and 3 bases from J, with 3 bases between. The CDR3 reads CASSQGYEQYF. The DNA read from the CDR3 is TGTGCCAGCAGCCAGGGCTAT.

This clone is classed as medium-sized. Gene labels here are mouse ones. Coverage ceases 4 residues before the CDR3 finishes, and the germline J gene fills in the end. This sequence joins TRBV19 and TRBJ1-1; TRBD1 matches 8 bases. The trim removed 6 bases at V and 0 bases at J, leaving 7 bases unmatched. The CDR3 length is 15 residues. The germline V gene has CDR1 FNHDT and CDR2 SITEND (reference sequence). The part of the CDR3 DNA that was read is TGTGCCAGCACCCCTCCGGGACAGGCAAACACA. The encoded protein is CASTPPGQANT. The complete CDR3 reads CASTPPGQANTEVFF.

This clone was detected a few times. Mouse names are used for the genes. The read gets to within 4 residues of the CDR3 end, and the germline J gene fills in the rest. This chain connects TRBV31 to TRBJ2-7; D gene ambiguous. In germline, CDR1 is GKSSPN, CDR2 SITVG. The germline V and J ends were trimmed by 0 bases and 3 bases, with 6 bases remaining between them. The CDR3 runs 12 residues. The CDR3 here is CAWSLHSYEQYF. Incomplete CDR3 DNA: TGTGCCTGGAGTCTACACAGCTAT. Variable domain in full (rest from reference TRBV31 and TRBJ2-7): AQTIHQWPVAEIKAVGSPLSLGCTIKGKSSPNLYWYWQATGGTLQQLFYSITVGQVESVVQLNLSASRPKDDQFILSTEKLLLSHSGFYLCAWSLHSYEQYFGPGTRLTVL.

This clone has at least ten counts. Here the gene names and germline are mouse. Coverage ceases 4 residues before the CDR3 finishes, and the germline J gene fills in the end. Other DNA variants within this sample encode the same CDR3. The rearrangement links TRBV5 to TRBJ1-1; TRBD1 agrees at 8 bases. The ends lost 0 bases at V and 2 bases at J; junction bases unmatched: 2. In germline, CDR1 is LGHNA, CDR2 YNLKQL (reference sequence). CDR3 size: 15 residues. Partial CDR3 DNA: TGTGCCAGCAGCCAAGAAGGACAGGGTAACACA. It is translated as CASSQEGQGNT. The entire CDR3 reads CASSQEGQGNTEVFF.

This clone has a count of ten or more. Germline and genes: mouse. Coverage ceases 4 residues before the CDR3 finishes, and the germline J gene fills in the end. This chain links TRBV19 with TRBJ1-1; 8 bases are shared with TRBD1. The CDR3 runs to 13 residues. Per germline, CDR1 FNHDT and CDR2 SITEND (reference sequence). The CDR3 sequence: CASSSDRGPEVFF. Partial CDR3 DNA: TGTGCCAGCAGTTCTGACAGGGGCCCA.

This clone was detected ten times or more. Gene and germline names: mouse. Read coverage stops 4 residues before the CDR3 terminus; the germline J gene supplies the remainder. The rearrangement joins TRBV5 to TRBJ2-7; 8 positions agree with TRBD2. The CDR3 runs 14 residues. Germline CDR1 and CDR2: LGHNA and YNLKQL (reference sequence). CDR3 amino acids: CASSQRLGGYEQYF. CDR3 DNA, as far as it was read: TGTGCCAGCAGCCAACGGCTGGGGGGTTAT.

This clone is judged medium-sized. All gene names here are mouse names. The CDR3 goes on 4 residues after the read ends, and that part is filled in from the germline J gene. The rearrangement joins TRBV12-2 to TRBJ2-7; TRBD2 matches 7 bases. CDR1 is SGHLS and CDR2 is HYDKME in the germline V gene. With V trimmed by 0 bases and J by 0 bases, 4 bases remained unmatched. The length of the CDR3 is 15 residues. The part of the CDR3 DNA that was read is TGTGCCAGCTCTCTCTTGACTGGGAGCTCCTAT. As protein: CASSLLTGSSY. The full CDR3 protein is CASSLLTGSSYEQYF.

This clone was detected many times. Germline and genes: mouse. The read ends 4 residues before the CDR3 terminus; that terminus is restored from the germline J gene. This sequence joins TRBV29 and TRBJ2-5, with D perhaps TRBD1 (6 bases). The CDR3 covers 14 residues. The germline CDR1 and CDR2 sequences are MSHET and SYDVDS. V dropped 4 bases and J dropped 1 base, with 9 bases sitting between them. This CDR3 is CASSSGTYQDTQYF. CDR3 bases read: TGTGCTAGCAGTTCCGGGACATACCAAGAC.